The next 19 T cell receptor beta chains were all read from a single sample in a study of blood T cell repertoires in COVID-19. Clones were read by immunoSEQ multiplex PCR, and TCRdb kept only the in-frame ones, dropping some. The repertoire holds 160,000 or so clones, about 92% seen once, with 1.5% to 2.5% in the top ten. The sequenced sample was peripheral blood. The receptor set was obtained from a woman between 55 and 75 years old with COVID-19, enrolled during active disease.

The genes are TRBV12-3 or TRBV12-4 and TRBJ1-2, with 9 bases matching TRBD1. Trimming removed 6 bases from V and 6 bases from J; junction bases left unmatched: 5. The CDR3 loop spans 13 amino acids. The CDR3, as DNA: TGTGCCAGCAGCCGGGGACAGGGTCATGGCTACACCTTC. It yields the protein CASSRGQGHGYTF.

The chain recombines TRBV4-1 with TRBJ2-1; 8 positions match TRBD2. Germline trimming cut 1 base from V and 4 bases from J; bases unmatched to any gene: 6. This CDR3 spans 16 amino acids. Germline CDR1 MGHRA, CDR2 YSYEKL. This CDR3 is CASSQAKRGNYNEQFF. The CDR3 nucleotides are TGCGCCAGCAGCCAAGCCAAGCGGGGGAATTACAATGAGCAGTTCTTC.

The chain employs TRBV7-8 and TRBJ2-1, with D possibly TRBD2 on 6 matching bases. Per germline, CDR1 SGHVS and CDR2 FQNEAQ. CDR3 length: 13 amino acids. Trimming pared 3 bases from V and 6 bases from J, leaving 9 bases between. In nucleotides, the CDR3 is TGTGCCAGCAGCTTGGCGGGGATCAATGAGCAGTTCTTC. Translating gives CASSLAGINEQFF.

The chain recombines TRBV20-1 with TRBJ1-1, with D possibly TRBD1 on 5 matching bases. V was pared by 4 bases and J by 5 bases, with 8 bases between. Germline CDR1 DFQATT, CDR2 SNEGSKA (reference sequence). The CDR3 sequence is 11 residues long. CDR3 nucleotide sequence: TGCAGTGCTACTAGACAGACTGAAGCTTTCTTT. This encodes CSATRQTEAFF.

This clone was recorded only once. The V call is TRBV5-4, the J call TRBJ1-5, with unresolved D. V shed 4 bases and J shed 5 bases, with 7 bases lying between them. The CDR3 covers 12 residues. Germline V gives CDR1 SGHNT, CDR2 YYREEE (reference sequence). The CDR3 protein is CASSMQDQPQHF. The CDR3 DNA follows: TGTGCCAGCAGCATGCAGGATCAGCCCCAGCATTTT. Full variable domain (missing parts from reference TRBV5-4 and TRBJ1-5): ETGVTQSPTHLIKTRGQQVTLRCSSQSGHNTVSWYQQALGQGPQFIFQYYREEENGRGNFPPRFSGLQFPNYSSELNVNALELDDSALYLCASSMQDQPQHFGDGTRLSIL.

The chain recombines TRBV19 with TRBJ2-2; D is unresolved. Trimming removed 3 bases from V and 7 bases from J, with 6 bases in between. Germline loops: CDR1 LNHDA, CDR2 SQIVND (reference sequence). The CDR3 consists of 12 residues. The CDR3 sequence is CASSIRSGELFF. The CDR3 DNA reads TGTGCCAGTAGTATTCGTAGCGGGGAGCTGTTTTTT.

This chain uses TRBV4-1 with TRBJ1-5; D is perhaps TRBD1 (5 bases). This CDR3 contains 16 residues. Deletions cut 3 bases from V and 6 bases from J, with 18 bases between. Per the germline V gene, CDR1 is MGHRA and CDR2 is YSYEKL. The CDR3: CASSHLQGGSGQPQHF. In nucleotides, the CDR3 is TGCGCCAGCAGCCACCTCCAGGGAGGTTCAGGTCAGCCCCAGCATTTT.

The chain uses TRBV29-1 and TRBJ1-2; D is unclear. Germline CDR1 and CDR2: SQVTM and ANQGSEA. The CDR3 is made up of 13 amino acids. The V and J ends lost 0 bases and 5 bases respectively, with 10 bases between them. Here the CDR3 reads CSVEDMGRYGYTF. The CDR3 nucleotides are TGCAGCGTTGAAGATATGGGGAGGTATGGCTACACCTTC.

V usage is TRBV5-1 and J usage is TRBJ1-4; D is undetermined. Trimming left V 5 bases short and J 1 base short, with 6 bases between. This CDR3 has 13 amino acids. CDR1 is SGHRS and CDR2 is YFSETQ in the germline V gene. The CDR3 is CASRTGTNEKLFF. The CDR3 nucleotides are TGCGCCAGCAGGACTGGAACTAATGAAAAACTGTTTTTT.

V gene TRBV11-2 combines with J gene TRBJ1-5; 9 positions match TRBD1. The V gene's germline CDR1 is SGHAT and CDR2 FQNNGV. V trimming: 5 bases; J trimming: 1 base; junction bases outside the gene matches: 3. This CDR3 has 15 residues. The CDR3 loop is CASSLGQGSNQPQHF. The CDR3 DNA follows: TGTGCCAGCAGCCTGGGACAGGGAAGCAATCAGCCCCAGCATTTT.

The gene calls are TRBV7-6 and TRBJ2-1; TRBD2 matches 8 bases. V shed 2 bases and J 5 bases; nucleotides not matched to a gene: 8. This CDR3 comprises 16 residues. CDR1 and CDR2 (germline): SGHVS, FNYEAQ. The CDR3 is CASSLPVAGGDNEQFF. Here the CDR3 DNA reads TGTGCCAGCAGCTTACCGGTGGCGGGGGGCGACAATGAGCAGTTCTTC.

The chain combines TRBV2 with TRBJ1-2; D not resolved. The CDR3 consists of 13 residues. V lost 3 bases and J 4 bases, leaving 9 bases between the germline ends. CDR1 and CDR2 (germline): SNHLY, FYNNEI. The CDR3 protein is CASSELGSYGYTF. CDR3 nucleotides: TGTGCCAGCAGTGAGCTTGGGAGCTATGGCTACACCTTC.

This sequence joins TRBV21-1 and TRBJ1-5. TRBV21-1 is a documented pseudogene. The CDR3 length is 17 residues. The CDR3 region is CASSMGTGPAGNQPQHF. The CDR3 DNA reads as TGTGCCAGCAGCATGGGAACAGGCCCTGCGGGGAATCAGCCCCAGCATTTT.

This chain uses TRBV2 with TRBJ1-1; D is ambiguous. The V end was cut by 6 bases, the J end by 5 bases, with 16 bases between. Germline-derived CDR1 and CDR2 are SNHLY and FYNNEI. The CDR3 consists of 14 residues. For the CDR3, the DNA is TGTGCCAGCAGGGAATGGAGAGGAGGGACTGAAGCTTTCTTT. It translates to CASREWRGGTEAFF. Using reference TRBV2 and TRBJ1-1 for the parts outside the CDR3, the full variable domain is EPEVTQTPSHQVTQMGQEVILRCVPISNHLYFYWYRQILGQKVEFLVSFYNNEISEKSEIFDDQFSVERPDGSNFTLKIRSTKLEDSAMYFCASREWRGGTEAFFGQGTRLTVV.

The table lists this clone with a few counts. This chain joins TRBV6-5 and TRBJ1-5; D is undetermined. V lost 8 bases and J lost 0, with 8 bases in between. Germline CDR1 MNHEY, CDR2 SVGAGI. CDR3 length equals 13 residues. The CDR3 loop is CASALYSNQPQHF. Written as DNA, the CDR3 is TGTGCCAGCGCGCTTTATAGCAATCAGCCCCAGCATTTT.

CDR3 sequence reads: CASSLSQSNTGELFF. The DNA of the CDR3 is TGTGCCAGCAGTTTATCACAGTCAAACACCGGGGAGCTGTTTTTT. The chain links TRBV27 to TRBJ2-2; D is undetermined. This CDR3 comprises 15 residues. The germline V and J ends were trimmed by 0 bases and 2 bases, with 7 bases remaining between them. Germline CDR1 and CDR2: MNHEY and SMNVEV (reference sequence).

J is TRBJ2-1 and V is TRBV6-2 or TRBV6-3; 7 positions match TRBD2. This CDR3 has 12 amino acids. Losses at the gene ends were 5 bases for V and 12 bases for J; bases not matched to a gene: 7. Germline CDR1 and CDR2: MNHEY and SVGEGT. CDR3 in amino acids: CASSLRAGWQFF. DNA of the CDR3: TGTGCCAGCAGTCTTAGAGCGGGGTGGCAGTTCTTC.

This clone was picked up one time. The V call is TRBV19, the J call TRBJ2-1; perhaps TRBD2 as D (6 bases). Trimming left V 6 bases short and J 13 bases short, with 13 bases between. This CDR3 region has 11 residues. The germline CDR1 and CDR2 sequences are LNHDA and SQIVND (reference sequence). CDR3 protein: CASSTSGGQFF. The CDR3 bases are TGTGCCAGTAGCACCTCCGGGGGACAGTTCTTC. Full variable domain (outside the CDR3, taken from reference TRBV19 and TRBJ2-1): DGGITQSPKYLFRKEGQNVTLSCEQNLNHDAMYWYRQDPGQGLRLIYYSQIVNDFQKGDIAEGYSVSREKKESFPLTVTSAQKNPTAFYLCASSTSGGQFFGPGTRLTVL.

The gene calls are TRBV7-9 and TRBJ1-6; 7 positions match TRBD1. V dropped 1 base and J dropped 4; count of bases not matched to a gene: 1. CDR3 length: 15 amino acids. CDR1 is SEHNR, CDR2 FQNEAQ, per germline (reference sequence). The CDR3 DNA reads as TGTGCCAGCAGCTTAGGACAGGGTTATAATTCACCCCTCCACTTT. This gives the protein CASSLGQGYNSPLHF. Full variable domain (remainder filled in from reference TRBV7-9 and TRBJ1-6): DTGVSQNPRHKITKRGQNVTFRCDPISEHNRLYWYRQTLGQGPEFLTYFQNEAQLEKSRLLSDRFSAERPKGSFSTLEIQRTEQGDSAMYLCASSLGQGYNSPLHFGNGTRLTVT.